A single sample is the source of the 30 T cell receptor beta chains below, sequenced in a study of blood T cell repertoires in COVID-19. Repertoires were generated with immunoSEQ multiplex PCR, while TCRdb's copy carries only in-frame clones and drops some. This table has about 130,000 clones, around 80% appearing once. Sequencing was done on a sample of peripheral blood. These receptors all come from a woman aged 45-60 years with acute or convalescent COVID-19.

This clone is a singleton in its sample. The chain uses TRBV12-1 and TRBJ1-2; the table's D call TRBD1 went unverified against the DNA. TRBV12-1 corresponds to a pseudogene. The CDR3 runs 13 residues. CDR3 sequence: CASSYGTGHGYTF. The CDR3 bases are TGTGCCAGCAGCTATGGGACAGGGCATGGCTACACCTTC.

The CDR3 loop reads CASSEQTGEFNIQYF. Written as DNA, the CDR3 is TGTGCCAGCAGCGAACAGACAGGGGAATTTAACATTCAGTACTTC. The V call is TRBV9, the J call TRBJ2-4; 8 bases match TRBD1. The CDR3 has 15 amino acids. The V gene end was trimmed by 3 bases and the J gene end by 7 bases; junction bases not matched to a gene: 9. Germline CDR1 and CDR2: SGDLS and YYNGEE.

The V gene is TRBV28, the J gene TRBJ2-4; TRBD2 aligns across 7 bases. J gave up 9 bases and V 11 bases, and 13 bases lay outside the gene matches. This CDR3 has 13 residues. The germline gives CDR1 MDHEN, CDR2 SYDVKM. CDR3 sequence (DNA): TGTGCCGGACGCGGGCAGGGAGGGAGCATTCAGTACTTC. This translates into CAGRGQGGSIQYF.

The rearrangement joins TRBV2 to TRBJ1-5; TRBD1 matches 7 bases. Germline V gives CDR1 SNHLY, CDR2 FYNNEI. The CDR3 sequence is 13 residues long. Trimming cost V 7 bases and J 5 bases; bases outside gene matches: 5. The CDR3 DNA is TGTGCCAGCAACGACAGGGAATATCAGCCCCAGCATTTT. Amino acids: CASNDREYQPQHF.

V gene TRBV5-1 combines with J gene TRBJ2-3; 15 nucleotides agree with TRBD2. Trimming at V came to 3 bases and at J to 9 bases, leaving 8 bases not matched to a gene. The CDR3 is 16 residues long. Germline V gene lookup returns CDR1 SGHRS and CDR2 YFSETQ. The CDR3 reads CASSYGLAGGSQTQYF. The CDR3, as DNA: TGCGCCAGCAGCTACGGACTAGCGGGGGGGAGCCAGACGCAGTATTTT.

The chain couples TRBV6-1 to TRBJ2-3; D not certain. Looked up from germline, CDR1 is MNHNS and CDR2 is SASEGT. The CDR3 runs to 12 residues. Trimming stripped 5 bases from V and 4 bases from J, with 7 bases between. The CDR3 spells CASSYDSDTQYF. The CDR3 DNA follows: TGTGCCAGCAGTTATGACTCAGATACGCAGTATTTT.

The chain joins TRBV6-6 to TRBJ2-5; TRBD1 might be the D (6 bases). The CDR3 runs 16 residues. V gave up 6 bases and J gave up 3 bases, with 20 bases separating them. Germline values: CDR1 MNHNY, CDR2 SVGAGI (reference sequence). CDR3 bases: TGTGCCAGCAGGCTTAGTTTCGGGACACTCGAAGAGACCCAGTACTTC. Translated: CASRLSFGTLEETQYF.

The chain joins TRBV5-1 to TRBJ2-2; TRBD1 aligns across 8 bases. Germline CDR1 and CDR2: SGHRS and YFSETQ. The CDR3 has 15 residues. V lost 0 bases to trimming and J lost 7 bases; unmatched junction nucleotides: 5. CDR3 DNA: TGCGCCAGCAGCTTGGCCCAGGGGGCAGGCGGGGAGCTGTTTTTT. Translated, it gives CASSLAQGAGGELFF.

This clone was seen a handful of times. The chain has TRBV2 and TRBJ1-2, with D tentatively TRBD1 (5 bases). Germline assignment: CDR1 SNHLY and CDR2 FYNNEI. Trimming shortened V by 9 bases and J by 8 bases, and 25 bases separated the two germline ends. CDR3 length: 15 amino acids. CDR3: CARRTARGLLRGYTF. In DNA, the CDR3 is TGTGCCAGGAGAACCGCAAGGGGCCTCCTTCGGGGCTACACCTTC.

The CDR3 reads CAWSVIQSNTEAFF. CDR3 in DNA: TGTGCCTGGAGTGTCATTCAATCGAACACTGAAGCTTTCTTT. The V and J genes are TRBV30 and TRBJ1-1; D gene unclear. Germline V lookup: CDR1 GTSNPN, CDR2 SVGIG (reference sequence). The length of the CDR3 is 14 residues. V lost 0 bases to trimming and J lost 1 base, with 9 bases between them.

The table lists this clone with a count of one. The rearrangement joins TRBV12-3 or TRBV12-4 to TRBJ1-1, with D maybe TRBD1 (5 bases). The CDR3 totals 13 residues. The ends were cut back, 3 bases at V and 1 base at J, with 6 bases in the middle. Written as DNA, the CDR3 is TGTGCCAGCAGTTTCGACAGGAACACTGAAGCTTTCTTT. It is translated as CASSFDRNTEAFF.

The chain links TRBV7-8 to TRBJ2-1; no firm D call. This CDR3 has 14 amino acids. Trimming took off 1 base at V and 8 bases at J, with 12 bases between the two ends. From germline, CDR1 is SGHVS and CDR2 FQNEAQ. Here the CDR3 DNA reads TGTGCCAGCAGCTTAGGCGCAGGAATCTATGAGCAGTTCTTC. It is translated as CASSLGAGIYEQFF.

The genes are TRBV13 and TRBJ2-7, with TRBD1 matching 7 bases. The CDR3 contains 15 residues. With V trimmed by 0 bases and J by 2 bases, 4 bases remained unmatched. Germline values: CDR1 PRHDT, CDR2 FYEKMQ (reference sequence). CDR3 sequence reads: CASSLGGQSTYEQYF. CDR3 coding DNA: TGTGCCAGCAGCTTAGGGGGACAGTCTACCTACGAGCAGTACTTC.

The rearrangement uses TRBV7-9 and TRBJ1-4; 9 bases agree with TRBD1. CDR3 length: 15 residues. Germline V gene sequence: CDR1 SEHNR, CDR2 FQNEAQ (reference sequence). The junction had 9 bases not matched to a gene; V was cut back by 5 bases and J by 8 bases. The DNA for the CDR3 is TGTGCCAGCAGCGCGACCGGGACAGGGCGGGAAAAACTGTTTTTT. Encoded protein: CASSATGTGREKLFF. Based on the CDR3 plus reference TRBV7-9 and TRBJ1-4, the full variable domain is DTGVSQNPRHKITKRGQNVTFRCDPISEHNRLYWYRQTLGQGPEFLTYFQNEAQLEKSRLLSDRFSAERPKGSFSTLEIQRTEQGDSAMYLCASSATGTGREKLFFGSGTQLSVL.

This chain joins TRBV2 and TRBJ1-4, with a weak D call TRBD1 (6 bases). Trimming took off 3 bases at V and 0 bases at J, with 11 bases between the two ends. CDR1 is SNHLY and CDR2 is FYNNEI in the germline V gene. This CDR3 region has 16 residues. The CDR3 reads CASSDFRGSTNEKLFF. The CDR3, as DNA: TGTGCCAGCAGTGATTTCAGGGGATCAACTAATGAAAAACTGTTTTTT.

V is TRBV5-5 and J is TRBJ2-3; 15 bases are a match to TRBD2. Germline lookup yields CDR1 SGHKS and CDR2 YYEKEE (reference sequence). With V trimmed by 4 bases and J by 5 bases, 8 bases remained unmatched. The CDR3 contains 17 residues. DNA for the CDR3: TGTGCCAGCAGCGGCGGGGGACTAGCGGGAGGCTTAGATACGCAGTATTTT. It yields the protein CASSGGGLAGGLDTQYF. Drawing the rest from reference TRBV5-5 and TRBJ2-3, the complete variable domain is DAGVTQSPTHLIKTRGQQVTLRCSPISGHKSVSWYQQVLGQGPQFIFQYYEKEERGRGNFPDRFSARQFPNYSSELNVNALLLGDSALYLCASSGGGLAGGLDTQYFGPGTRLTVL.

The gene calls are TRBV27 and TRBJ1-5; D gene unclear. This CDR3 region has 17 residues. CDR1 MNHEY and CDR2 SMNVEV come from the germline V gene (reference sequence). With 4 bases removed from V and 0 bases from J, the gap between germline ends came to 16 bases. The CDR3 loop is CASSSLRGIYSNQPQHF. The CDR3 DNA reads as TGTGCCAGCAGTTCCCTTCGAGGGATCTATAGCAATCAGCCCCAGCATTTT.

The CDR3 region has the DNA TGCGCCAGCAGCTCGGGGGGGACTAGCGGGAGCAACAATGAGCAGTTCTTC. Its protein is CASSSGGTSGSNNEQFF. The genes are TRBV5-1 and TRBJ2-1, with 14 positions matching TRBD2. This CDR3 has 17 amino acids. Germline V gene data show CDR1 as SGHRS and CDR2 as YFSETQ. V trimming: 3 bases; J trimming: 5 bases; junction bases outside the gene matches: 7.

The chain employs TRBV5-5 and TRBJ1-6, with D unresolved. The CDR3 is 15 amino acids. With 5 bases removed from V and 4 bases from J, the gap between germline ends came to 13 bases. Germline V lookup: CDR1 SGHKS, CDR2 YYEKEE (reference sequence). This CDR3 is CASSQDFGYNSPLHF. In DNA, the CDR3 is TGTGCCAGCAGTCAAGACTTTGGATATAATTCACCCCTCCACTTT. Combining the CDR3 with reference TRBV5-5 and TRBJ1-6 gives the whole variable domain DAGVTQSPTHLIKTRGQQVTLRCSPISGHKSVSWYQQVLGQGPQFIFQYYEKEERGRGNFPDRFSARQFPNYSSELNVNALLLGDSALYLCASSQDFGYNSPLHFGNGTRLTVT.

The V gene is TRBV5-5, the J gene TRBJ1-1; a weak D match, TRBD1 (6 bases). CDR1 and CDR2 (germline): SGHKS, YYEKEE (reference sequence). V was pared by 4 bases and J by 2 bases, with 15 bases between. The CDR3 is 15 amino acids. The CDR3 sequence: CASSTRQVRNTEAFF. DNA of the CDR3: TGTGCCAGCAGCACCCGACAGGTTAGAAACACTGAAGCTTTCTTT.

The chain recombines TRBV5-4 with TRBJ2-3; 9 nucleotides agree with TRBD1. Germline V gene data show CDR1 as SGHNT and CDR2 as YYREEE (reference sequence). This CDR3 spans 15 amino acids. After removal of 0 bases from V and 8 bases from J, the junction contained 7 bases not matched to a gene. Here the CDR3 DNA reads TGTGCCAGCAGCTTGGGGGGACAGGGAATACGTACGCAGTATTTT. Protein sequence: CASSLGGQGIRTQYF.

The chain uses TRBV3-1 (or the pseudogene TRBV3-2) and TRBJ1-6; D remains unclear. The CDR3 sequence is 15 residues long. CDR1 and CDR2 from the germline V gene are LGHDT and YNNKEL (reference sequence). The V end lost 0 bases, the J end lost 12 bases, and 15 bases lay between the germline ends. The CDR3 here is CASSQDFGETKPLHF. CDR3 sequence (DNA): TGTGCCAGCAGCCAAGATTTTGGGGAGACCAAACCCCTCCACTTT.

The V and J genes are TRBV5-1 and TRBJ1-1, with 8 bases matching TRBD1. The V and J ends lost 0 bases and 5 bases, in that order; junction bases with no gene match: 3. The germline CDR1 and CDR2 sequences are SGHRS and YFSETQ. The CDR3 spans 14 residues. The CDR3 DNA reads as TGCGCCAGCAGCTTGGGGACAGGGAAAACTGAAGCTTTCTTT. It is translated as CASSLGTGKTEAFF.

This chain connects TRBV28 to TRBJ2-5; D gene unclear. CDR1 is MDHEN and CDR2 is SYDVKM in the germline V gene. The CDR3 runs to 13 residues. Trimming cost V 4 bases and J 10 bases, with 16 bases left between them. CDR3 region: CASSSYLNSGQYF. CDR3 coding DNA: TGTGCCAGCAGTTCTTACTTAAACAGTGGCCAGTACTTC.

The chain couples TRBV28 to TRBJ1-2; a weak D match, TRBD1 (5 bases). In germline, CDR1 is MDHEN, CDR2 SYDVKM. The CDR3 has 11 amino acids. Trimming removed 5 bases from V and 8 bases from J, with 9 bases in between. The CDR3 DNA sequence: TGTGCCAGCAGTACCAGGGTCGGCTACACCTTC. Its translation is CASSTRVGYTF.

V usage is TRBV30 and J usage is TRBJ1-6; D is unclear. The CDR3 covers 15 residues. Germline CDR1 and CDR2: GTSNPN and SVGIG (reference sequence). V was shortened by 2 bases and J by 0 bases, with 8 bases between the two germline ends. DNA of the CDR3: TGTGCCTGGAGTTCCAGTGGCTCCTATAATTCACCCCTCCACTTT. Its translation is CAWSSSGSYNSPLHF.

J is TRBJ1-1 and V is TRBV27; D gene uncertain. The CDR3 extends over 13 amino acids. V lost 2 bases and J 1 base, leaving 5 bases between the germline ends. Germline lookup yields CDR1 MNHEY and CDR2 SMNVEV (reference sequence). The CDR3 sequence: CASSLTRNTEAFF. CDR3 nucleotide sequence: TGTGCCAGCAGTTTAACGCGGAACACTGAAGCTTTCTTT.

The J gene is TRBJ1-3, the V gene TRBV20-1, with 7 positions matching TRBD1. This CDR3 has 15 residues. V lost 3 bases, J lost 4 bases, and 9 bases stayed unmatched. CDR1 is DFQATT and CDR2 is SNEGSKA in the germline V gene (reference sequence). CDR3 residues: CSASTGALGGNTIYF. The DNA of the CDR3 is TGCAGTGCTAGTACAGGGGCCCTAGGAGGAAACACCATATATTTT.

The chain links TRBV6-5 to TRBJ1-2, with 8 bases matching TRBD1. The germline CDR1 and CDR2 sequences are MNHEY and SVGAGI. The CDR3 is made up of 16 amino acids. The J segment lost 7 bases and the V segment lost 0 bases, leaving 10 bases of the junction unmatched. The DNA for the CDR3 is TGTGCCAGCAGTTACTCAAGGGGTACAGGGGGTGTTGGCTACACCTTC. The encoded protein is CASSYSRGTGGVGYTF.

The chain uses TRBV19 and TRBJ2-1, with D perhaps TRBD2 (6 bases). This CDR3 is 16 amino acids long. The germline CDR1 and CDR2 sequences are LNHDA and SQIVND (reference sequence). Trimming pared 4 bases from V and 0 bases from J, leaving 13 bases between. The CDR3 DNA reads as TGTGCCAGTAGTACGGAATGGGGGGTCTCCTACAATGAGCAGTTCTTC. It specifies CASSTEWGVSYNEQFF.